This T cell receptor (beta chain) was profiled in a study of TIL therapy for anti-PD-1-resistant metastatic lung cancer. As for the study in general: Tumors had a median PD-L1 proportion score of 4.5% to 7%. Study findings and constraints: The baseline peripheral repertoire was partially replaced by infused TIL clonotypes that later decayed.

Sequencing used immunoSEQ v3. This table comes from immunoSEQ multiplex PCR, and its TCRdb copy is limited to in-frame clones, with some not included. The repertoire has tens of thousands of clones, around two thirds of them found once; the top ten carry about 3%. About this clone itself: Its cognate antigen is unknown.

The CDR3 has 16 residues. Germline V gives CDR1 SGHVS, CDR2 FQNEAQ. Trimming at V came to 0 bases and at J to 1 base, leaving 3 bases not matched to a gene. Time point described: pre-treatment sample, taken before nivolumab and TIL therapy. The rearrangement joins TRBV7-8 to TRBJ2-7; 10 nucleotides match TRBD2. The clonotype comes from a woman aged 30-85 years with non-small cell lung cancer. Source: blood, taken at baseline. Here the CDR3 DNA reads TGTGCCAGCAGCTTAGCAGGGACTAGCGCGTCCTACGAGCAGTACTTC. This encodes CASSLAGTSASYEQYF.